A selection of T cell receptor beta chains follows, all from one sample in a study of T cell repertoires in cytomegalovirus infection. TCRdb re-called the reads with MiXCR, one entry per CDR3 protein. The data show about 300,000 distinct CDR3 sequences, approximately 8.9% seen once. Sequencing was carried out using PBMCs. These receptors originate from a human donor in good health (CMV status not recorded). Some clones in this sample may be carry-over from other donors' samples. Each CDR3 is given with its conserved first and last residue. Each record gives: J gene, V gene, CDR3 protein.

TRBJ2-1	TRBV7-8	CASSLDTGIYNEQFF
TRBJ1-2	TRBV6-5	CASRSDRLGYTF
TRBJ1-4	TRBV5-4	CASSLQGANEKLFF
TRBJ2-4	TRBV7-9	CASSFWVESLAKNIQYF
TRBJ1-2	TRBV28	CASRAGVDGYTF
TRBJ2-3	TRBV29-1	CSVEMNTDTQYF
TRBJ2-2	TRBV20-1	CSGQDRWAGELFF
TRBJ1-2	TRBV28	CASSSGGQGRHGYTF
TRBJ1-6	TRBV12-3/TRBV12-4	CASSYRGKTVLHF
TRBJ2-1	TRBV2	CASTRAGMEKQFF
TRBJ1-6	TRBV5-8	CASSYSGERNSPLHF
TRBJ1-5	TRBV6-2/TRBV6-3	CASRRMSSNQPQHF
TRBJ1-2	TRBV4-2	CASSQGTQGTGYTF
TRBJ2-3	TRBV7-2	CASSPVVAGGWSTDTQYF
TRBJ2-5	TRBV3-1	CASSLQGLETQYF
TRBJ2-3	TRBV5-5	CASSRDGDTQYF
TRBJ1-1	TRBV20-1	CRARRGPKNTEAFF
TRBJ2-2	TRBV20-1	CSAPGRTGAPSNTGELFF
TRBJ2-1	TRBV6-2/TRBV6-3	CASRPDRGRIHEQFF
TRBJ2-4	TRBV14	CASSQVMGTKNIQYF
TRBJ2-7	TRBV2	CASSEGQGAYEQYF
TRBJ1-4	TRBV5-1	CASSLSSGYSNEKLFF
TRBJ1-4	TRBV5-1	CASSLAGLQGATNEKLFF
TRBJ1-2	TRBV14	CASSLQNNYGYTF
TRBJ1-2	TRBV20-1	CSYRDDYGYTF
TRBJ2-7	TRBV20-1	CSARGTSGASSYEQYF
TRBJ1-5	TRBV19	CASTDTTSYSNQPQHF
TRBJ1-5	TRBV9	CASSRGTDQPQHF
TRBJ2-1	TRBV15	CATSRVYNEQFF
TRBJ1-1	TRBV14	CASSPTGSEAFF
TRBJ1-1	TRBV20-1	CSAPDRRSGTEAFF
TRBJ1-2	TRBV12-3/TRBV12-4	CATRPGQANYGYTF
TRBJ2-5	TRBV5-1	CASTQGPQETQYF
TRBJ1-5	TRBV23-1	CASSQGTVPSNQPQHF
TRBJ1-6	TRBV2	CASSEQTGAYSPLHF
TRBJ1-3	TRBV7-2	CASSSQATGNTIYF
TRBJ1-4	TRBV5-1	CASSLTGWEEKLFF
TRBJ2-3	TRBV28	CASSWGTREDTQYF
TRBJ1-1	TRBV20-1	CSPISGTGGSPEAFF
TRBJ2-3	TRBV20-1	CSALDTGTDTQYF
TRBJ2-2	TRBV5-1	CASSVGAGYTGELFF
TRBJ1-1	TRBV18	CASSPMGMNTEAFF
TRBJ2-1	TRBV7-9	CASSFQQGALNEQFF
TRBJ2-2	TRBV7-9	CASSLIFGGQANTGELFF
TRBJ1-1	TRBV27	CASSDRDANTEAFF
TRBJ2-3	TRBV12-5	CASGLAGSGDTQYF